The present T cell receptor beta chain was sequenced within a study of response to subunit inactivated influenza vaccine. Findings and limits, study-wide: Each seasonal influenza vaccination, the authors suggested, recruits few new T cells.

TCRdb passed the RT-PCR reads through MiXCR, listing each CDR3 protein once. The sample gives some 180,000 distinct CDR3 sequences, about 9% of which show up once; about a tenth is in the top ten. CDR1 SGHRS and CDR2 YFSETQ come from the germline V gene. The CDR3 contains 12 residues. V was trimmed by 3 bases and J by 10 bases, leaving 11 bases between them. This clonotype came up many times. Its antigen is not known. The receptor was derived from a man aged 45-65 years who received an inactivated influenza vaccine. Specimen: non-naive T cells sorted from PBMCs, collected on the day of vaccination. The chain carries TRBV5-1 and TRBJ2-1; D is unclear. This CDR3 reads CASSSSDVEQFF. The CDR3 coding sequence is TGCGCCAGCAGCTCTTCGGACGTCGAGCAGTTCTTC. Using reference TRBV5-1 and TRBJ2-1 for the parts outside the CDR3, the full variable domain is KAGVTQTPRYLIKTRGQQVTLSCSPISGHRSVSWYQQTPGQGLQFLFEYFSETQRNKGNFPGRFSGRQFSNSRSEMNVSTLELGDSALYLCASSSSDVEQFFGPGTRLTVL.